These T cell receptor beta chains were read from a single sample in a study of blood T cell repertoires in COVID-19. This table comes from immunoSEQ multiplex PCR, and its TCRdb copy is limited to in-frame clones, with some not included. The data contain about 260,000 clones, roughly 86% of them seen just once; the ten biggest clones take up approximately 0.7%. Specimen: peripheral blood. These TCRs come from a human donor in a cohort sampled during active COVID-19. The CDR3 runs from the conserved cysteine through the conserved F or W. A D gene is named only where the DNA matches it firmly.

len | v_gene | d_gene | CDR3aa
15 | TRBV7-9 | NA | CASSLGDRGHQPQHF
14 | TRBV5-1 | TRBD1 | CASSPRQGEGEQYF
15 | TRBV11-2 | TRBD1 | CASSYGGQPNEKLFF
14 | TRBV9 | TRBD2 | CASSPGGFTDTQYF
13 | TRBV25-1 | TRBD1 | CASSLDREEKLFF
13 | TRBV12-3/TRBV12-4 | NA | CASSFLDTGKAFF
12 | TRBV15 | NA | CATSRASNEQFF
13 | TRBV7-3 | NA | CASGGSGTGELFF
14 | TRBV3-1/TRBV3-2 | NA | CASSWRTKNNEQFF
15 | TRBV11-3 | NA | CASSRPWRRNTEAFF
13 | TRBV19 | NA | CASTNGFTGELFF
15 | TRBV4-3 | TRBD1 | CASSSRQGVREKLFF
18 | TRBV12-5 | TRBD1 | CASGFHRDRGVTTNGYTF
16 | TRBV28 | TRBD1 | CASSQWTGGLPYEQYF
14 | TRBV6-5 | TRBD1 | CASSTLQGNYGYTF
14 | TRBV28 | NA | CASKGVRSGNTIYF
12 | TRBV6-1 | NA | CASSERTGGAFF
12 | TRBV20-1 | NA | CSASLGQETQYF
15 | TRBV6-2/TRBV6-3 | NA | CASSPRLGTQETQYF
15 | TRBV28 | NA | CASERVVSGANVLTF
13 | TRBV5-4 | NA | CASSPTVGSEAFF
13 | TRBV7-8 | NA | CASSLRDGYGYTF
14 | TRBV7-9 | TRBD1 | CASSLTTGGSEQYF
14 | TRBV9 | NA | CASSVDGGNTEAFF
15 | TRBV30 | NA | CAWSSPRQGSYEQYF
16 | TRBV5-6 | NA | CASSWDGPARGYGYTF
13 | TRBV6-5 | TRBD1 | CASRMDRGLGYTF
13 | TRBV27 | NA | CASSFSVSYEQYF
16 | TRBV14 | TRBD1 | CASSQVSYRGVTEAFF
15 | TRBV5-1 | NA | CASTLTGNSHNEQFF
13 | TRBV27 | NA | CASSLSPTGGAFF
13 | TRBV10-3 | NA | CAITVTSPYEQYF
14 | TRBV28 | TRBD2 | CASSVLAGGGEQYF
12 | TRBV28 | TRBD2 | CASSLTSVGLNF
14 | TRBV7-2 | NA | CASSLLEATGEQYF
12 | TRBV30 | NA | CAWSYRLGGYTF
15 | TRBV10-3 | NA | CAISEGALVEYGYTF
15 | TRBV6-5 | NA | CASGHVSPSSYEQYF
14 | TRBV30 | TRBD2 | CAWSRGLDGYIQYF